The 24 T cell receptor beta chains below all came from one sample that was sequenced in a study of T-cell reconstitution after alpha-beta-depleted transplantation in children (TCRdb year 2016). Library generation was performed with PCR. The listed sequencing device is Illumina HiSeq 2500. TCR library preparation used molecular barcoding, with unique molecular identifiers applied to normalize quantification of the TCRbeta repertoire. TCRdb redid the processing of the public reads, applying fastp at Q25 and MiXCR, and retained in-frame beta chains. Rows are unified per CDR3 protein, each entry keeping the most common DNA and genes. In this sample the table shows about 870,000 distinct CDR3 sequences, roughly 15% of which occur a single time. In total, the top ten clones hold roughly 5% of the sample. The intended sense of this specimen's treatment or condition label: allogeneic hematopoietic cell transplantation with graft depleted of TCRalphabeta T cells and CD19 B cells.

This specimen consisted of PBMCs, mostly from graft donor cells, obtained 360 days after TCRalphabeta/CD19-depleted stem cell transplant. The receptors were sampled from a male patient younger than 18 who had a stem cell transplant for acute lymphoblastic leukemia, so the T cells may come from the graft donor.

The J gene is TRBJ2-5, the V gene TRBV6-1; perhaps TRBD2 as D (6 bases). The germline V and J ends were trimmed by 8 bases and 5 bases, with 27 bases remaining between them. The CDR3 totals 17 residues. The germline V gene has CDR1 MNHNS and CDR2 SASEGT. CDR3 in amino acids: CASAVRVSWVRGETQYF. The CDR3 coding sequence is TGTGCCAGCGCTGTGCGGGTTTCGTGGGTCCGGGGGGAGACCCAGTACTTC.

The genes are TRBV16 and TRBJ2-7, with 8 nucleotides matching TRBD1. Looked up from germline, CDR1 is KGHSY and CDR2 is FQNENV. The V gene end was trimmed by 7 bases and the J gene end by 5 bases; junction bases not matched to a gene: 10. This CDR3 is built from 14 residues. CDR3 sequence: CASTRWTGTNEQYF. The CDR3 region has the DNA TGTGCCAGCACCCGGTGGACAGGGACGAACGAGCAGTACTTC.

This clonotype has just a few counts. The chain joins TRBV15 to TRBJ2-3; 8 bases are shared with TRBD2. V lost 5 bases, J lost 7 bases, and 11 bases stayed unmatched. The CDR3 has 15 residues. CDR1 is LNHNV, CDR2 YYDKDF, per germline (reference sequence). The CDR3 nucleotides are TGTGCCACCAGCCCTCGGGGGGGTGTGGCAAATACGCAGTATTTT. This gives the protein CATSPRGGVANTQYF. Together with reference TRBV15 and TRBJ2-3, the CDR3 gives the full variable domain: DAMVIQNPRYQVTQFGKPVTLSCSQTLNHNVMYWYQQKSSQAPKLLFHYYDKDFNNEADTPDNFQSRRPNTSFCFLDIRSPGLGDTAMYLCATSPRGGVANTQYFGPGTRLTVL.

This clonotype was counted only a few times. The gene calls are TRBV5-1 and TRBJ2-2; 14 positions agree with TRBD2. From germline, CDR1 is SGHRS and CDR2 YFSETQ. This CDR3 comprises 16 residues. Trimming removed 4 bases from V and 7 bases from J; junction bases left unmatched: 6. In DNA, the CDR3 is TGCGCCAGCAGCCCGGGACTAGCGGGAGTCGGCGGGGAGCTGTTTTTT. Amino acid sequence: CASSPGLAGVGGELFF.

Only a few counts were recorded for this clonotype. A junction boundary mismatches the germline segment, possibly from a read error. The rearrangement links TRBV29-1 to TRBJ1-2, with 9 nucleotides matching TRBD1. The CDR3 is 8 amino acids. CDR1 and CDR2 from the germline V gene are SQVTM and ANQGSEA. This CDR3 reads CSTRTGDF. The CDR3 bases are TGCAGCACACGGACAGGGGACTTC. Together with reference TRBV29-1 and TRBJ1-2, the CDR3 gives the full variable domain: SAVISQKPSRDICQRGTSLTIQCQVDSQVTMMFWYRQQPGQSLTLIATANQGSEATYESGFVIDKFPISRPNLTFSTLTVSNMSPEDSSIYLCSTRTGDFGSGTRLTVV.

This clonotype was found a few times. The V and J genes are TRBV18 and TRBJ2-3, with a weak D call TRBD1 (5 bases). This CDR3 has 15 amino acids. Germline loops: CDR1 KGHSH, CDR2 LQKENI. V lost 3 bases to trimming and J lost 0 bases, with 10 bases between them. CDR3 sequence (DNA): TGTGCCAGCTCACCCGACAGTTTTAGCACAGATACGCAGTATTTT. Its protein is CASSPDSFSTDTQYF.

The chain employs TRBV5-1 and TRBJ1-2; unclear D gene. Germline assignment: CDR1 SGHRS and CDR2 YFSETQ. V was pared by 2 bases and J by 8 bases, with 16 bases between. The CDR3 totals 14 residues. CDR3 sequence reads: CASSLSGLPEGYTF. For the CDR3, the DNA is TGCGCCAGCAGCTTATCCGGGCTGCCAGAGGGCTACACCTTC.

This chain links TRBV27 with TRBJ2-1, with 7 bases that match TRBD2. This CDR3 has 16 residues. The germline gives CDR1 MNHEY, CDR2 SMNVEV (reference sequence). V gave up 4 bases and J gave up 7 bases; unmatched junction bases: 13. CDR3 nucleotide sequence: TGTGCCAGCAGTTGGAGCGGGATAACGCAGAGAAATGAGCAGTTCTTC. Protein: CASSWSGITQRNEQFF.

This chain uses TRBV11-2 with TRBJ2-3, with 10 bases aligning to TRBD2. V gave up 6 bases and J gave up 7 bases; unmatched junction bases: 13. CDR3 length: 16 residues. The V gene's germline CDR1 is SGHAT and CDR2 FQNNGV. CDR3 bases: TGTGCCAGCAGTTACCTAGCGGGAGCGGGGAGGAATACGCAGTATTTT. Protein: CASSYLAGAGRNTQYF.

This clonotype was counted only a few times. This chain links TRBV7-2 with TRBJ2-3, with no clear D. The CDR3 length is 13 residues. Germline V CDR1 and CDR2: SGHTA, FQGNSA. V was shortened by 4 bases and J by 11 bases, with 16 bases between the two germline ends. CDR3 nucleotide sequence: TGTGCCAGCAGCTCCCATCGGAGATCCGGGCAGTATTTT. Translating gives CASSSHRRSGQYF.

A single count supports this clonotype. CDR3 protein: CASSLTGRQSEQFF. The CDR3 DNA is TGTGCCAGCAGCTTAACGGGAAGGCAATCTGAGCAGTTCTTC. The chain has TRBV7-3 and TRBJ2-1; D unresolved. Trimming left V 0 bases short and J 9 bases short, with 12 bases between. Germline-derived CDR1 and CDR2 are SGHTA and FQGTGA. The CDR3 runs to 14 residues.

The chain recombines TRBV20-1 with TRBJ2-5; a weak D match, TRBD2 (5 bases). Trimming took 5 bases from V and 5 from J, leaving 15 bases between them. The CDR3 sequence is 13 residues long. CDR1 and CDR2 from the germline V gene are DFQATT and SNEGSKA (reference sequence). The CDR3 region has the DNA TGCAGTGCTTCCGGGGTCGGTTTCGAGACCCAGTACTTC. This sequence encodes CSASGVGFETQYF.

In its sample, this clonotype was seen many times. CDR3 protein: CASSLGGWNTEAFF. For the CDR3, the DNA is TGCGCCAGCAGCTTGGGGGGATGGAACACTGAAGCTTTCTTT. This chain connects TRBV5-1 to TRBJ1-1; D unclear. The CDR3 covers 14 residues. Germline V gene lookup returns CDR1 SGHRS and CDR2 YFSETQ. V lost 0 bases and J 1 base, leaving 7 bases between the germline ends.

The gene calls are TRBV20-1 and TRBJ2-7; 12 bases line up with TRBD2. The CDR3 is 15 residues long. The V and J ends lost 0 bases and 4 bases, in that order; junction bases with no gene match: 4. Germline-derived CDR1 and CDR2 are DFQATT and SNEGSKA (reference sequence). DNA for the CDR3: TGCAGTGCTAGAGATCAGACTAGCGGGAGATACGAGCAGTACTTC. Translation: CSARDQTSGRYEQYF.

In this sample, this clonotype turned up a few times. This rearrangement joins TRBV7-2 to TRBJ1-4; D gene uncertain. CDR3 size: 13 residues. V lost 2 bases to trimming and J lost 8 bases, with 9 bases between them. Germline CDR1 is SGHTA and CDR2 is FQGNSA. Here the CDR3 DNA reads TGTGCCAGCAGCTTATCCCTTCGGGAAAAACTGTTTTTT. As protein: CASSLSLREKLFF.

The chain couples TRBV4-2 to TRBJ2-3; 7 bases align to TRBD2. The V segment lost 0 bases and the J segment 0 bases; nucleotides outside the gene matches: 12. Germline V lookup: CDR1 LGHNA, CDR2 YNFKEQ. The CDR3 has 19 residues. The CDR3 DNA reads as TGTGCCAGCAGCCAAGATTTCGGGCTAGCGGATGCTAGCACAGATACGCAGTATTTT. Translation: CASSQDFGLADASTDTQYF.

This clonotype was observed a handful of times. The chain links TRBV5-5 to TRBJ2-7, with 8 positions matching TRBD2. The CDR3 runs to 15 residues. Losses at the gene ends were 4 bases for V and 2 bases for J; bases not matched to a gene: 8. Germline V gene lookup returns CDR1 SGHKS and CDR2 YYEKEE (reference sequence). The CDR3, as DNA: TGTGCCAGCAGCCCGACCCGGGGACTAGCCTACGAGCAGTACTTC. As protein: CASSPTRGLAYEQYF.

In its sample, this clonotype was seen a few times. The chain couples TRBV10-3 to TRBJ1-1; TRBD1 agrees at 7 bases. J was trimmed by 6 bases and V by 4 bases; bases with no gene match: 5. The CDR3 contains 13 residues. Per the germline V gene, CDR1 is ENHRY and CDR2 is SYGVKD. The CDR3 nucleotides are TGTGCCATCAGTGCCAGGGGGATTCCTGAAGCTTTCTTT. Its protein product is CAISARGIPEAFF.

This clonotype was found many times. V gene TRBV20-1 combines with J gene TRBJ2-5, with no clear D. The V end was cut by 0 bases, the J end by 5 bases, with 7 bases between. Germline V CDR1 and CDR2: DFQATT, SNEGSKA (reference sequence). The CDR3 extends over 12 amino acids. This chain's CDR3 is CSARDRRETQYF. The CDR3 region has the DNA TGCAGTGCTAGAGACCGGCGGGAGACCCAGTACTTC.

This clonotype has just a few counts. The chain is built from TRBV18 and TRBJ2-1; D call uncertain. CDR1 is KGHSH and CDR2 is LQKENI in the germline V gene. V lost 3 bases, J lost 12 bases, and 15 bases lay in between. CDR3 size: 13 residues. The CDR3 reads CASSPNRAWGQFF. The DNA of the CDR3 is TGTGCCAGCTCACCGAACCGGGCCTGGGGGCAGTTCTTC.

This clonotype occurred a few times. The chain carries TRBV12-3 or TRBV12-4 and TRBJ2-1; TRBD1 matches at 10 bases. The V segment lost 6 bases and the J segment 9 bases; nucleotides outside the gene matches: 8. The CDR3 length is 14 residues. The CDR3 coding sequence is TGTGCCAGCAGAGACGGGACAGGGGTCAGTGAGCAGTTCTTC. Translated, it gives CASRDGTGVSEQFF.

V and J are TRBV5-1 and TRBJ2-7; D is possibly TRBD2 (6 bases). Deletions cut 3 bases from V and 3 bases from J, with 19 bases between. The CDR3 contains 16 residues. Germline V gene lookup returns CDR1 SGHRS and CDR2 YFSETQ. CDR3 in DNA: TGCGCCAGCAGCTCCCCCGTCCGGGAGTCAGGCTACGAGCAGTACTTC. Its protein is CASSSPVRESGYEQYF. Full variable domain (rest looked up from reference TRBV5-1 and TRBJ2-7): KAGVTQTPRYLIKTRGQQVTLSCSPISGHRSVSWYQQTPGQGLQFLFEYFSETQRNKGNFPGRFSGRQFSNSRSEMNVSTLELGDSALYLCASSSPVRESGYEQYFGPGTRLTVT.

This rearrangement joins TRBV5-1 to TRBJ2-1, with a tentative D call TRBD2 (5 bases). V was shortened by 0 bases and J by 4 bases, with 17 bases between the two germline ends. The CDR3 loop spans 17 amino acids. In germline, CDR1 is SGHRS, CDR2 YFSETQ. This CDR3 is CASSLGERLSIYNEQFF. DNA for the CDR3: TGCGCCAGCAGCTTGGGGGAGCGGTTGAGTATTTACAATGAGCAGTTCTTC.

This chain uses TRBV29-1 with TRBJ2-1; unclear D gene. This CDR3 has 13 residues. With 7 bases removed from V and 4 bases from J, the gap between germline ends came to 14 bases. Looked up from germline, CDR1 is SQVTM and CDR2 is ANQGSEA. CDR3: CSARSELYNEQFF. In nucleotides, the CDR3 is TGCAGCGCCCGGTCCGAGCTGTACAATGAGCAGTTCTTC.